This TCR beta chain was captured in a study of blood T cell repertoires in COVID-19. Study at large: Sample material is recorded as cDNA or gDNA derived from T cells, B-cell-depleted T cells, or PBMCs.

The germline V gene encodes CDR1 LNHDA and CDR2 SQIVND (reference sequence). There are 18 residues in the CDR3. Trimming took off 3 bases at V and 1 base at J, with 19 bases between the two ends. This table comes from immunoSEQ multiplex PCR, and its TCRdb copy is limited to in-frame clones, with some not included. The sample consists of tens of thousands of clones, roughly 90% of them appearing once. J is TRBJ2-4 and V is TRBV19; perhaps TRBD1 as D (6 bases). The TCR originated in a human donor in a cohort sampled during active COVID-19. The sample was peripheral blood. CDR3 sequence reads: CASSIGGQGTGAKNIQYF. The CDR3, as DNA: TGTGCCAGTAGTATCGGCGGGCAGGGGACCGGGGCCAAAAACATTCAGTACTTC.